This TCR beta chain emerged from a study of T cell changes during pregnancy in multiple sclerosis. Here immunoSEQ multiplex PCR was the method, and the copy in TCRdb shows in-frame clones only, minus some. The sample comprises about 94,000 clones, over 85% of which are singletons, and over 0.85% rests with the top ten. The germline V gene has CDR1 SEHNR and CDR2 FQNEAQ (reference sequence). V lost 10 bases to trimming and J lost 1 base, with 17 bases between them. This CDR3 is 15 amino acids long. The sequence was obtained from a female donor with multiple sclerosis, enrolled in a pregnancy study. The sequenced sample was peripheral blood, obtained after pregnancy. The rearrangement links TRBV7-9 to TRBJ1-5, with D perhaps TRBD1 (6 bases). The CDR3 is CAIREGGGSNQPQHF. The CDR3, as DNA: TGTGCCATCCGCGAAGGGGGTGGGAGCAATCAGCCCCAGCATTTT.